This TCR beta chain is from a study of blood T cell repertoires in COVID-19. Study-level background: COVID-19 samples from acute and convalescent phases originated in the United States, Italy and Spain. In each case, the material was cDNA or gDNA derived from T cells, B-cell-depleted T cells, or PBMCs.

Trimming pared 4 bases from V and 0 bases from J, leaving 3 bases between. Germline V lookup: CDR1 LGHDT, CDR2 YNNKEL (reference sequence). The CDR3 totals 12 residues. Using immunoSEQ multiplex PCR, the repertoire was profiled, and TCRdb retains in-frame clones only, with some absent. The sample yields 70,000 or so clones, around 90% seen once. The source is a woman between 18 and 29 years old with acute or convalescent COVID-19. The sample comprised peripheral blood. This chain links TRBV3-1 (or the pseudogene TRBV3-2) with TRBJ2-5; D ambiguous. The CDR3 nucleotides read TGTGCCAGCAGCCCCTACCAAGAGACCCAGTACTTC. Translated, it gives CASSPYQETQYF.